A selection of T cell receptor beta chains follows, all from one sample in a study of T-cell reconstitution after alpha-beta-depleted transplantation in children. TCRdb re-called the PCR reads through MiXCR, storing one row per CDR3 protein. The table has 700,000 to 950,000 distinct CDR3 sequences, around 15% seen once. The material sequenced was PBMCs, mostly from graft donor cells, taken 360 days after TCRalphabeta/CD19-depleted stem cell transplant. Receptor source: a male patient under 18 who had a stem cell transplant for acute lymphoblastic leukemia, so the T cells may come from the graft donor. The conserved cysteine and the conserved F or W are not part of the CDR3 here. Fields, in order: D gene, V gene, clone size, CDR3 protein. The D gene is left open where the match is weak. A clone size is listed for some rows: how often the clone was seen (once, few, many), or a class if it is expanded.

TRBD2,TRBV11-3,NA,ASSSPGRTSSDEQF
TRBD2,TRBV20-1,few,SARDSSSGPYYEQY
NA,TRBV20-1,NA,SASGAGLADTQY
NA,TRBV6-5,few,ASSFQGREAF
TRBD2,TRBV12-3/TRBV12-4,NA,ASTLAEIYNEQF
TRBD2,TRBV11-2,NA,ASSLVGGSGLAEQETQY
NA,TRBV4-1,NA,ASSPRVGGSDTQY
NA,TRBV20-1,many,SAREGGEGNQPQH
NA,TRBV6-5,NA,ASSYYRVSVGDGEQF
TRBD1,TRBV2,many,ASSGHRGPGYGYT
NA,TRBV12-3/TRBV12-4,few,ASSSVRVSTDTQY
NA,TRBV25-1,NA,ASSEFPGTETQY
NA,TRBV29-1,few,SVEKSPGELF
NA,TRBV2,NA,ASKLIMAGELF
NA,TRBV13,few,ASGAPSLTGELF
NA,TRBV5-1,few,ASSLAGLVLTETQY
NA,TRBV12-3/TRBV12-4,once,ASSFGTLAGEQF
NA,TRBV24-1,few,ATKGSSTDTQY
TRBD1,TRBV20-1,many,SARDPDRGNTEAF
TRBD2,TRBV7-2,few,ASSLALAGGGQY
NA,TRBV3-1,few,ASSQEGRTRDEQF
TRBD1,TRBV27,few,ASSLPGTGTSGEQF
NA,TRBV5-1,few,ASSLHSSRGVTEAF
NA,TRBV12-3/TRBV12-4,NA,ASSAGAGKNEQF
TRBD2,TRBV5-1,NA,ASSLAAGAGVYEQY
NA,TRBV2,many,ARKGGADNEQF
NA,TRBV24-1,NA,ATSEGPHNEQF
TRBD2,TRBV20-1,NA,SASLAGGGNEQF
TRBD2,TRBV10-3,few,ATGAASGRAKWEQF